The 32 T cell receptor beta chains listed next were all sequenced from one sample in a study of blood T cell repertoires in COVID-19. TCRdb's copy holds only in-frame clones and misses some; the assay was immunoSEQ multiplex PCR. This sample has 250,000 or so clones, with 90% found just once. Sequenced: peripheral blood. Receptors were obtained from a woman between 55 and 75 years old with COVID-19, enrolled during active disease.

The chain links TRBV5-8 to TRBJ1-1; possible D gene TRBD1, 5 bases. The CDR3 length is 12 residues. Germline loops: CDR1 SGHTS, CDR2 YDEGEE. Trimming left V 2 bases short and J 9 bases short, with 11 bases between. The chain's CDR3 is CASSFRQTQAFF. The CDR3 DNA reads TGTGCCAGCAGCTTCAGACAGACCCAAGCTTTCTTT.

The chain couples TRBV7-2 to TRBJ2-1, with 10 bases aligning to TRBD2. The CDR3 is 15 residues long. Trimming removed 3 bases from V and 6 bases from J; junction bases left unmatched: 5. CDR1 is SGHTA, CDR2 FQGNSA, per germline. The CDR3 DNA reads TGTGCCAGCAGCTTGGGACTAGCGATGGTCAATGAGCAGTTCTTC. As protein: CASSLGLAMVNEQFF.

The genes are TRBV6-6 and TRBJ1-3, with a tentative D call TRBD1 (5 bases). V lost 4 bases to trimming and J lost 0 bases, with 13 bases between them. The CDR3 covers 16 residues. CDR1 is MNHNY, CDR2 SVGAGI, per germline (reference sequence). CDR3 nucleotide sequence: TGTGCCAGCAGTTCGCCGACAGCTGCCTCTGGAAACACCATATATTTT. This encodes CASSSPTAASGNTIYF.

Here the CDR3 reads CASSLYVRSQGNTEAFF. CDR3 sequence (DNA): TGCGCCAGCAGCTTGTATGTTAGGAGTCAGGGGAACACTGAAGCTTTCTTT. The chain carries TRBV5-1 and TRBJ1-1; TRBD1 is a possible D gene (5 bases). The CDR3 runs to 17 residues. V shed 1 base and J shed 1 base, with 17 bases lying between them. The V gene's germline CDR1 is SGHRS and CDR2 YFSETQ.

This clone was observed a single time. V and J are TRBV19 and TRBJ1-6; 11 bases line up with TRBD1. The CDR3 is made up of 16 amino acids. V lost 3 bases and J lost 6; bases outside the gene matches: 4. CDR1 and CDR2 (germline): LNHDA, SQIVND (reference sequence). The CDR3 nucleotides are TGTGCCAGTAGTATCATGGGACAGGGGGTTAATTCACCCCTCCACTTT. Amino acid sequence: CASSIMGQGVNSPLHF.

The rearrangement joins TRBV6-5 to TRBJ2-7; TRBD1 aligns across 9 bases. Trimming took 4 bases from V and 4 from J; bases not matched to a gene: 8. In germline, CDR1 is MNHEY, CDR2 SVGAGI. The CDR3 covers 15 residues. The CDR3: CASSSSTGGVYEQYF. The CDR3 DNA sequence: TGTGCCAGCAGTTCATCGACAGGGGGGGTGTACGAGCAGTACTTC.

As to this clone: Other DNA sequences in this sample translate to the same CDR3. Here the CDR3 DNA reads TGTGCCAGCTCACCCGAAACAGGGACGTACGAGCAGTACTTC. Residues: CASSPETGTYEQYF. The chain uses TRBV18 and TRBJ2-7, with a weak D call TRBD1 (6 bases). CDR3 size: 14 residues. V lost 3 bases and J lost 4, with 13 bases in between. Per the germline V gene, CDR1 is KGHSH and CDR2 is LQKENI.

The rearrangement links TRBV10-3 to TRBJ2-5; the match to TRBD2 covers 11 bases. V trimming: 5 bases; J trimming: 5 bases; junction bases outside the gene matches: 4. Germline CDR1 and CDR2: ENHRY and SYGVKD. This CDR3 is 14 amino acids long. The CDR3 DNA reads as TGTGCCATCAGTTGGCTAGCGGGGGGCGAGACCCAGTACTTC. It is translated as CAISWLAGGETQYF.

The chain recombines TRBV5-5 with TRBJ1-1; 7 bases are shared with TRBD1. Trimming removed 4 bases from V and 7 bases from J; junction bases left unmatched: 16. Per the germline V gene, CDR1 is SGHKS and CDR2 is YYEKEE (reference sequence). The CDR3 runs to 16 residues. The CDR3 nucleotides are TGTGCCAGCAGCATCGAAACAGGGGTAGGGTATATTGAAGCTTTCTTT. As protein: CASSIETGVGYIEAFF.

The V call is TRBV7-7, the J call TRBJ2-1, with TRBD1 matching over 7 bases. This CDR3 region has 14 residues. V lost 1 base to trimming and J lost 7 bases; unmatched junction nucleotides: 4. Germline V lookup: CDR1 SSHAT, CDR2 FNYEAQ (reference sequence). The CDR3: CASSLVEGANEQFF. DNA for the CDR3: TGTGCCAGCAGCTTAGTCGAGGGGGCAAATGAGCAGTTCTTC.

This clone was recorded once. The V gene is TRBV7-9, the J gene TRBJ2-7; D gene unclear. Germline CDR1 SEHNR, CDR2 FQNEAQ (reference sequence). This CDR3 contains 12 residues. The V end was cut by 5 bases, the J end by 6 bases, with 11 bases between. This CDR3 reads CASSQPGSEQYF. For the CDR3, the DNA is TGTGCCAGCAGCCAGCCCGGGTCCGAGCAGTACTTC.

V gene TRBV5-4 combines with J gene TRBJ1-2; D is uncertain. Trimming removed 0 bases from V and 8 bases from J, with 8 bases in between. The CDR3 sequence is 12 residues long. Germline loops: CDR1 SGHNT, CDR2 YYREEE (reference sequence). The CDR3 coding sequence is TGTGCCAGCAGCTTGGAAGTCGGGGGCTACACCTTC. Translating it yields CASSLEVGGYTF.

This chain joins TRBV4-1 and TRBJ1-2; 7 bases are a match to TRBD1. Trimming took 4 bases from V and 4 from J; bases not matched to a gene: 9. CDR3 length equals 15 residues. Looked up from germline, CDR1 is MGHRA and CDR2 is YSYEKL. CDR3 DNA: TGCGCCAGCAGCCTCGACAGGGATCCCCTCTATGGCTACACCTTC. This gives the protein CASSLDRDPLYGYTF.

The chain uses TRBV7-9 and TRBJ1-6; D is unresolved. V shed 4 bases and J shed 8 bases, with 27 bases lying between them. The CDR3 sequence is 19 residues long. Germline V gene sequence: CDR1 SEHNR, CDR2 FQNEAQ (reference sequence). The CDR3 DNA reads TGTGCCAGCAGCTCCCAGCGGGGTGGCCCTTCCTCAAGGGATTCACCCCTCCACTTT. Its translation: CASSSQRGGPSSRDSPLHF.

V gene TRBV4-3 combines with J gene TRBJ2-5; 7 positions match TRBD2. CDR1 is LGHNA and CDR2 is YSLEER in the germline V gene. The CDR3 sequence is 15 residues long. Trimming at V came to 0 bases and at J to 4 bases, leaving 5 bases not matched to a gene. DNA of the CDR3: TGCGCCAGCAGCCAAGACAGGGAGGGCCGAGAGACCCAGTACTTC. Translated, it gives CASSQDREGRETQYF.

J is TRBJ2-1 and V is TRBV11-3; 10 bases line up with TRBD1. Germline trimming cut 3 bases from V and 10 bases from J; bases unmatched to any gene: 3. The CDR3 consists of 13 residues. In germline, CDR1 is SGHNT, CDR2 YENEEA. DNA for the CDR3: TGTGCCAGCAGCTTGACAGGGGGCCGGGAGCAGTTCTTC. Translating it yields CASSLTGGREQFF. Variable domain in full (rest from reference TRBV11-3 and TRBJ2-1): EAGVVQSPRYKIIEKKQPVAFWCNPISGHNTLYWYLQNLGQGPELLIRYENEEAVDDSQLPKDRFSAERLKGVDSTLKIQPAELGDSAVYLCASSLTGGREQFFGPGTRLTVL.

CDR3 sequence: CASSRNRDNEQFF. CDR3 DNA: TGTGCCAGTAGTAGAAACAGGGACAATGAGCAGTTCTTC. The rearrangement joins TRBV19 to TRBJ2-1, with D perhaps TRBD1 (6 bases). Looked up from germline, CDR1 is LNHDA and CDR2 is SQIVND (reference sequence). V shed 4 bases and J shed 5 bases, with 9 bases lying between them. This CDR3 contains 13 residues.

CDR3 sequence: CAWSRQVNGYTF. CDR3 in DNA: TGTGCCTGGAGTCGTCAGGTGAATGGCTACACCTTC. The chain couples TRBV30 to TRBJ1-2; D remains unclear. The germline CDR1 and CDR2 sequences are GTSNPN and SVGIG (reference sequence). The CDR3 loop spans 12 amino acids. Between the trimmed V and J ends, which lost 2 bases and 6 bases, there was a span of 10 bases.

This clone was observed a few times. The chain joins TRBV9 to TRBJ2-3, with TRBD2 as a possible D gene (7 bases). Deletions cut 3 bases from V and 8 bases from J, with 13 bases between. This CDR3 has 13 residues. The V gene's germline CDR1 is SGDLS and CDR2 YYNGEE. The CDR3 region is CASSEGGQGTQYF. CDR3 bases: TGTGCCAGCAGCGAGGGGGGGCAGGGTACGCAGTATTTT.

V gene TRBV6-6 combines with J gene TRBJ1-5, with 9 positions matching TRBD1. The ends lost 10 bases at V and 6 bases at J; junction bases unmatched: 4. The CDR3 length is 12 residues. Germline V gene sequence: CDR1 MNHNY, CDR2 SVGAGI (reference sequence). CDR3 in DNA: TGTGCCACCACAGGGGGCGGTCAGCCCCAGCATTTT. Amino acid sequence: CATTGGGQPQHF.

V gene TRBV19 combines with J gene TRBJ1-5; D gene unclear. This CDR3 comprises 15 residues. Germline V gene lookup returns CDR1 LNHDA and CDR2 SQIVND (reference sequence). Trimming pared 5 bases from V and 3 bases from J, leaving 14 bases between. CDR3 in amino acids: CASSSRSGFNQPQHF. The CDR3 nucleotides read TGTGCCAGTAGTTCAAGGTCCGGGTTCAATCAGCCCCAGCATTTT.

The chain joins TRBV30 to TRBJ2-7; the D gene is possibly TRBD2 (6 bases). This CDR3 has 15 amino acids. From germline, CDR1 is GTSNPN and CDR2 SVGIG (reference sequence). V dropped 0 bases and J dropped 7 bases, with 19 bases sitting between them. CDR3 sequence: CAWSVYGGDAREQYF. The CDR3 DNA reads TGTGCCTGGAGTGTATACGGGGGAGACGCTAGGGAGCAGTACTTC.

The chain carries TRBV6-2 or TRBV6-3 and TRBJ2-1, with TRBD2 matching over 12 bases. The germline CDR1 and CDR2 sequences are MNHEY and SVGEGT. The CDR3 has 15 amino acids. The trim removed 5 bases at V and 10 bases at J, leaving 9 bases unmatched. The chain's CDR3 is CASSRTSGGTGEQFF. CDR3 bases: TGTGCCAGCAGTCGCACTAGCGGGGGGACCGGCGAGCAGTTCTTC.

The genes are TRBV7-9 and TRBJ1-5; 8 bases align to TRBD1. The CDR3 covers 16 residues. Germline-derived CDR1 and CDR2 are SEHNR and FQNEAQ (reference sequence). J gave up 7 bases and V 0 bases, and 8 bases lay outside the gene matches. This CDR3 reads CASSLATQGAVQPQHF. Written as DNA, the CDR3 is TGTGCCAGCAGCTTAGCAACCCAGGGGGCGGTCCAGCCCCAGCATTTT.

This rearrangement joins TRBV19 to TRBJ1-5; the D gene is possibly TRBD1 (5 bases). Trimming shortened V by 6 bases and J by 6 bases, and 15 bases separated the two germline ends. Germline V gene data show CDR1 as LNHDA and CDR2 as SQIVND (reference sequence). This CDR3 spans 14 amino acids. The CDR3 sequence is CASSGTFSGQPQHF. The DNA of the CDR3 is TGTGCCAGTAGCGGGACTTTCTCGGGTCAGCCCCAGCATTTT.

Points on this clone: An end of the junction differs from the germline gene, which may be a read error. The CDR3 protein is CCASGGPGWEETQYF. The DNA for the CDR3 is TGCTGTGCTAGTGGGGGGCCGGGGTGGGAAGAGACCCAGTACTTC. The chain combines TRBV20-1 with TRBJ2-5; D may correspond to TRBD1 or TRBD2 (6 bases each). The germline gives CDR1 DFQATT, CDR2 SNEGSKA (reference sequence). This CDR3 is built from 15 residues.

The chain is built from TRBV7-3 and TRBJ2-1; TRBD2 matches 9 bases. The CDR3 extends over 16 amino acids. Germline V gene sequence: CDR1 SGHTA, CDR2 FQGTGA. V dropped 4 bases and J dropped 5; count of bases not matched to a gene: 9. CDR3 nucleotide sequence: TGTGCCAGCAGCTCACGTGGGACTAGCCCTAACAATGAGCAGTTCTTC. Translated: CASSSRGTSPNNEQFF.

The chain is built from TRBV7-9 and TRBJ1-2; the D is unclear. In germline, CDR1 is SEHNR, CDR2 FQNEAQ (reference sequence). This CDR3 is 13 amino acids long. Trimming shortened V by 6 bases and J by 2 bases, and 10 bases separated the two germline ends. The CDR3 DNA follows: TGTGCCAGCAGTCTAGGAGAGAACTATGGCTACACCTTC. It yields the protein CASSLGENYGYTF.

J is TRBJ1-3 and V is TRBV6-5, with 10 bases that match TRBD1. The junction had 4 bases not matched to a gene; V was cut back by 8 bases and J by 0 bases. Germline values: CDR1 MNHEY, CDR2 SVGAGI. The CDR3 has 15 amino acids. The CDR3 nucleotides read TGTGCCAGCTTCCGGGACAGGGGCTCTGGAAACACCATATATTTT. It yields the protein CASFRDRGSGNTIYF.

J is TRBJ2-1 and V is TRBV24-1; a weak D match, TRBD2 (5 bases). CDR3 length: 13 residues. CDR1 is KGHDR and CDR2 is SFDVKD in the germline V gene. Trimming left V 6 bases short and J 2 bases short, with 7 bases between. CDR3 sequence reads: CATSSGTYNEQFF. The CDR3 DNA sequence: TGTGCCACCAGTTCGGGAACCTACAATGAGCAGTTCTTC.

V usage is TRBV4-3 and J usage is TRBJ1-2; D remains ambiguous. The length of the CDR3 is 13 residues. CDR1 is LGHNA and CDR2 is YSLEER in the germline V gene. Trimming removed 0 bases at V and 7 bases at J, with 9 bases between. The CDR3 protein is CASSQDRFAGYTF. For the CDR3, the DNA is TGCGCCAGCAGCCAAGACAGGTTCGCTGGCTACACCTTC.

In DNA, the CDR3 is TGTGCCAGCAGTCAACACAACCGCAATGAGCAGTTCTTC. It encodes CASSQHNRNEQFF. The chain combines TRBV12-3 or TRBV12-4 with TRBJ2-1; D unresolved. The CDR3 contains 13 residues. V was shortened by 5 bases and J by 6 bases, with 11 bases between the two germline ends.